These 13 T cell receptor beta chains share one sample of origin, sequenced in a study of identical twins. TCRdb analysed the 5' RACE reads with MiXCR anew, one entry per CDR3 protein. The sample consists of fewer than 350,000 distinct CDR3 sequences, 8% to 9% of them appearing once. This same sample was also taken into another study, of yellow fever vaccine responses in identical twins.

The sample consisted of memory (CD45RO+) T cells sorted from blood. The receptors originated from a woman younger than 35 in good health.

The sample holds a few counts of this clonotype. This sequence joins TRBV20-1 and TRBJ1-5, with a weak D call TRBD1 (5 bases). This CDR3 contains 13 residues. Trimming pared 5 bases from V and 9 bases from J, leaving 17 bases between. Looked up from germline, CDR1 is DFQATT and CDR2 is SNEGSKA (reference sequence). CDR3 in amino acids: CSARRTQGRPQHF. CDR3 sequence (DNA): TGCAGTGCTCGACGGACCCAGGGTCGGCCCCAGCATTTT.

V and J are TRBV19 and TRBJ1-1; D unresolved. The CDR3 loop spans 14 amino acids. The V gene lost 1 base and the J gene lost 0 bases, with 6 bases spanning the gap. Germline V gene data show CDR1 as LNHDA and CDR2 as SQIVND (reference sequence). CDR3 residues: CASSIASVNTEAFF. DNA for the CDR3: TGTGCCAGTAGTATAGCGTCTGTGAACACTGAAGCTTTCTTT.

This clonotype showed up just a few times. This rearrangement joins TRBV28 to TRBJ1-6; unclear D gene. V gave up 5 bases and J gave up 0 bases, with 17 bases separating them. The CDR3 totals 18 residues. CDR1 and CDR2 (germline): MDHEN, SYDVKM. CDR3 residues: CASSLRTQSRSYNSPLHF. The CDR3 DNA reads TGTGCCAGCAGTCTCCGGACTCAAAGCCGCTCCTATAATTCACCCCTCCACTTT.

The rearrangement links TRBV19 to TRBJ1-4; TRBD1 matches 10 bases. CDR3 size: 13 residues. J was trimmed by 8 bases and V by 5 bases; bases with no gene match: 2. Germline V gives CDR1 LNHDA, CDR2 SQIVND (reference sequence). Here the CDR3 DNA reads TGTGCCAGTAGTGTGGGACAGGGGGAAAAACTGTTTTTT. This codes for CASSVGQGEKLFF.

This clonotype has a handful of counts. Its ends do not fully match the called genes, so a read error is possible. V is TRBV7-6 and J is TRBJ1-1, with a possible D match to TRBD1 (6 bases). From germline, CDR1 is SGHVS and CDR2 FNYEAQ. The CDR3 consists of 16 residues. This chain's CDR3 is CASSSGTPLMNTETFF. DNA for the CDR3: TGTGCCAGCAGCTCTGGGACACCGCTCATGAACACTGAAACTTTCTTT.

The chain recombines TRBV28 with TRBJ1-4; D is unclear. Per the germline V gene, CDR1 is MDHEN and CDR2 is SYDVKM. The CDR3 runs 12 residues. V was pared by 8 bases and J by 8 bases, with 12 bases between. This chain's CDR3 is CASGNTGEKLFF. The CDR3 DNA reads TGTGCCAGCGGGAACACGGGGGAAAAACTGTTTTTT.

Turning to this clonotype: A read error may account for a junction end that differs from germline. The chain has TRBV28 and TRBJ2-1, with 7 bases lining up with TRBD2. The CDR3 has 15 amino acids. Germline V gene sequence: CDR1 MDHEN, CDR2 SYDVKM. CDR3 in amino acids: CASSFGTTLYNKQFF. The CDR3 nucleotides are TGTGCCAGCAGTTTCGGGACTACCTTGTACAATAAGCAGTTCTTC.

V usage is TRBV6-1 and J usage is TRBJ2-2, with D possibly matching TRBD2 (5 bases). The germline V gene encodes CDR1 MNHNS and CDR2 SASEGT. Trimming shortened V by 3 bases and J by 7 bases, and 12 bases separated the two germline ends. CDR3 size: 14 residues. DNA for the CDR3: TGTGCCAGCAGTGAGGGCAGGCGGGTCGGGGAGCTGTTTTTT. This translates into CASSEGRRVGELFF.

There are many counts of this clonotype. The chain couples TRBV27 to TRBJ2-7; D might be TRBD2 (5 bases). The germline gives CDR1 MNHEY, CDR2 SMNVEV (reference sequence). This CDR3 contains 12 residues. Trimming removed 8 bases from V and 6 bases from J, with 14 bases in between. The CDR3 loop is CASSNFEGEQYV. The DNA of the CDR3 is TGTGCCAGCTCGAACTTCGAGGGCGAGCAGTACGTC.

This clonotype was picked up many times. The V call is TRBV10-3, the J call TRBJ1-1; TRBD1 is a possible D gene (5 bases). CDR1 and CDR2 from the germline V gene are ENHRY and SYGVKD. The V end was cut by 5 bases, the J end by 1 base, with 5 bases between. The CDR3 consists of 12 residues. This chain's CDR3 is CAISTGNTEAFF. CDR3 coding DNA: TGTGCCATCAGTACAGGGAACACTGAAGCTTTCTTT.

There are many counts of this clonotype. The chain carries TRBV7-8 and TRBJ2-5; 14 positions match TRBD2. Germline-derived CDR1 and CDR2 are SGHVS and FQNEAQ. CDR3 length equals 17 residues. After removal of 5 bases from V and 1 base from J, the junction contained 6 bases not matched to a gene. CDR3 nucleotide sequence: TGTGCCAGCAGCCCGAGGACTAGCGGGGGGTCCCAAGAGACCCAGTACTTC. It is translated as CASSPRTSGGSQETQYF.

The gene calls are TRBV2 and TRBJ2-1; TRBD1 matches at 9 bases. This CDR3 spans 15 amino acids. J was trimmed by 8 bases and V by 3 bases; bases with no gene match: 8. Germline V CDR1 and CDR2: SNHLY, FYNNEI. The CDR3 spells CASSDSTGGKDEQFF. The CDR3 nucleotides are TGTGCCAGCAGTGATAGCACAGGGGGCAAGGATGAGCAGTTCTTC. The complete variable domain, with remaining parts taken from reference TRBV2 and TRBJ2-1, reads EPEVTQTPSHQVTQMGQEVILRCVPISNHLYFYWYRQILGQKVEFLVSFYNNEISEKSEIFDDQFSVERPDGSNFTLKIRSTKLEDSAMYFCASSDSTGGKDEQFFGPGTRLTVL.

The sample holds many counts of this clonotype. V gene TRBV7-8 combines with J gene TRBJ2-2, with 7 nucleotides matching TRBD2. The CDR3 runs to 17 residues. With 0 bases clipped from V and 3 bases from J, the junction kept 7 bases outside the gene matches. Germline V gene sequence: CDR1 SGHVS, CDR2 FQNEAQ. The CDR3 spells CASSLAAGLGYTGELFF. CDR3 DNA sequence: TGTGCCAGCAGCTTAGCTGCCGGACTAGGGTACACCGGGGAGCTGTTTTTT. Full variable domain (outside the CDR3, taken from reference TRBV7-8 and TRBJ2-2): GAGVSQSPRYKVAKRGQDVALRCDPISGHVSLFWYQQALGQGPEFLTYFQNEAQLDKSGLPSDRFFAERPEGSVSTLKIQRTQQEDSAVYLCASSLAAGLGYTGELFFGEGSRLTVL.